This T cell receptor beta chain appears in the sequencing data of a study of CD8 T cells in ankylosing spondylitis. This clonotype showed up just a few times. TCRdb processed the 5' RACE reads anew with MiXCR; each CDR3 protein has one entry. The table has 340,000 or so distinct CDR3 sequences, 14% to 15% seen once. CDR1 and CDR2 from the germline V gene are SGHDN and FVKESK. CDR3 length equals 13 residues. V was clipped by 4 bases and J by 6 bases, with 9 bases between them. Input material: blood, either unsorted or a sorted T cell fraction (not recorded which). The origin of this receptor is a male donor with ankylosing spondylitis or in good health (not recorded which). The rearrangement joins TRBV14 to TRBJ2-2; tentative D call: TRBD2 (5 bases). The CDR3 DNA reads as TGTGCCAGCAGCCGCCGGGGTCCCGGGGAGCTGTTTTTT. This translates into CASSRRGPGELFF.